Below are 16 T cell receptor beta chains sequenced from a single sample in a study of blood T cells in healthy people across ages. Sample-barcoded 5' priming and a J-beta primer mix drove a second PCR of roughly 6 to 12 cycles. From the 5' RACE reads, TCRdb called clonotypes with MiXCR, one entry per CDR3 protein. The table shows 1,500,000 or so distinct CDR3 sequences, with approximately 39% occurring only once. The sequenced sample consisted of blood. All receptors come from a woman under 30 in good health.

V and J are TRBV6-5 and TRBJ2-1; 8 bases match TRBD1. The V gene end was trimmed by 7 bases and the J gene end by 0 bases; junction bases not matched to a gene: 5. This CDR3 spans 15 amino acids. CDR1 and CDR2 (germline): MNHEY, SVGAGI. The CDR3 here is CASTRTGSSYNEQFF. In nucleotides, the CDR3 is TGTGCCAGCACCAGGACAGGGAGCTCCTACAATGAGCAGTTCTTC.

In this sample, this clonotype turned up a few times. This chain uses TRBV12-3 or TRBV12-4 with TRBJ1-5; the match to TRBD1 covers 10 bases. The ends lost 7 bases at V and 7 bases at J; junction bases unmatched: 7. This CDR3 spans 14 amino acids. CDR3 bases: TGTGCCAGCACCCGGGGACAGGGGACCCAGCCCCAGCATTTT. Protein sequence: CASTRGQGTQPQHF.

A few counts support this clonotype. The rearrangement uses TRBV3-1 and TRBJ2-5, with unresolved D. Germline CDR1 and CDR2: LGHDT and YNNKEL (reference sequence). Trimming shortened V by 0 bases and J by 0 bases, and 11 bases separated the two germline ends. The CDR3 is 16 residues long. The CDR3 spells CASSQDLEPNQETQYF. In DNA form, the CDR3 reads TGTGCCAGCAGCCAAGATCTAGAACCAAACCAAGAGACCCAGTACTTC.

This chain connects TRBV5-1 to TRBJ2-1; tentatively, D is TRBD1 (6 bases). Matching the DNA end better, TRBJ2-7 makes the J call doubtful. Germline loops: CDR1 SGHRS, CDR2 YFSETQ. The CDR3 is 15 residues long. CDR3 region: CASSNSGTSYNEQYF. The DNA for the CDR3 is TGCGCCAGCAGCAACTCCGGGACATCCTACAATGAGCAGTACTTC.

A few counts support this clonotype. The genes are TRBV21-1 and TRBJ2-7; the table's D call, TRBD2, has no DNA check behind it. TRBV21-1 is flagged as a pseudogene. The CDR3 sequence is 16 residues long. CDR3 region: CASSKDYRLATYEQYF. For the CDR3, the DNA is TGTGCCAGCAGCAAAGACTATCGGCTAGCCACCTACGAGCAGTACTTC.

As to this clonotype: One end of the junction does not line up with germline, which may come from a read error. CDR3 protein: CVSSPLAGVYNEQFF. CDR3 sequence (DNA): TGTGTCAGCAGCCCACTAGCGGGAGTGTACAATGAGCAGTTCTTC. V and J are TRBV3-1 and TRBJ2-1, with 11 bases identical to TRBD2. This CDR3 spans 15 amino acids. The germline CDR1 and CDR2 sequences are LGHDT and YNNKEL (reference sequence).

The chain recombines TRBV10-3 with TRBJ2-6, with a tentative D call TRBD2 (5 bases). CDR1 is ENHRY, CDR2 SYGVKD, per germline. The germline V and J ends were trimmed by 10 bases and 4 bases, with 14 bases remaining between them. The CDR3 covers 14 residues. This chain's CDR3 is CATAPGTGANVLTF. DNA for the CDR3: TGTGCCACCGCACCGGGAACCGGGGCCAACGTCCTGACTTTC.

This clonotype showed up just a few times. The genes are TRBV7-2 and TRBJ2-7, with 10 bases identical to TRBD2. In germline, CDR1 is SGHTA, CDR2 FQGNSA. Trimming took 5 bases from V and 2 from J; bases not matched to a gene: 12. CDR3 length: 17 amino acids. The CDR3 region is CASSHRLAGTIPYEQYF. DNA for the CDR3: TGTGCCAGCAGCCACCGACTAGCGGGTACGATCCCCTACGAGCAGTACTTC.

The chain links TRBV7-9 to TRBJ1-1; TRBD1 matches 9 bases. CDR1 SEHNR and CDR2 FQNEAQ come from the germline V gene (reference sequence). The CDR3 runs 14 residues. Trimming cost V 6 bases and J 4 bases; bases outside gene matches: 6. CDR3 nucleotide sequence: TGTGCCAGCAGGTGGGGACAGGGAACCACTGAAGCTTTCTTT. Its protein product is CASRWGQGTTEAFF.

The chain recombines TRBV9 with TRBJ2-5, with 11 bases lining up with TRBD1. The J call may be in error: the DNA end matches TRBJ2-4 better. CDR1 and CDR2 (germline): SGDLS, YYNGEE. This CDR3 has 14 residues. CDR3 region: CASSGTGGKNIQYF. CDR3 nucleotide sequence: TGTGCCAGCAGTGGGACAGGGGGTAAAAACATTCAGTACTTC.

The CDR3 loop is CSVEGTESTYEQYF. The DNA of the CDR3 is TGCAGCGTTGAAGGGACAGAAAGTACCTACGAGCAGTACTTC. The chain combines TRBV29-1 with TRBJ2-4, with D maybe TRBD1 (6 bases). TRBJ2-7 matches the DNA end more closely, so the J call is doubtful. This CDR3 spans 14 amino acids. CDR1 and CDR2 (germline): SQVTM, ANQGSEA.

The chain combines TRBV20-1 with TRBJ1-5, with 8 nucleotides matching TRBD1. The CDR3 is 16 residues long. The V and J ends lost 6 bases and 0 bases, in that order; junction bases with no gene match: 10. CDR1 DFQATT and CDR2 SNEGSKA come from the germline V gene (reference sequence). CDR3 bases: TGCAGTGCAGCCGACAGGGGCCTCTATAGCAATCAGCCCCAGCATTTT. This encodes CSAADRGLYSNQPQHF.

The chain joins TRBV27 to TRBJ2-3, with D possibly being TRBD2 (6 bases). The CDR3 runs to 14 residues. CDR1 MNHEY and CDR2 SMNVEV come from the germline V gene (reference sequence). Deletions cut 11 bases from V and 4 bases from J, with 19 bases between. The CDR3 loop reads CASTLGGWADTQYF. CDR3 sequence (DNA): TGTGCCTCCACACTTGGAGGGTGGGCAGATACGCAGTATTTT.

The CDR3 DNA follows: TGTGCCAGCAGTTATTATACAGGGGGCTCTGGCTACACCTTC. Amino acid sequence: CASSYYTGGSGYTF. The chain uses TRBV6-2 or TRBV6-3 and TRBJ1-2, with TRBD1 matching over 9 bases. This CDR3 has 14 residues. Per the germline V gene, CDR1 is MNHEY and CDR2 is SVGEGT. Trimming removed 3 bases from V and 7 bases from J; junction bases left unmatched: 6.

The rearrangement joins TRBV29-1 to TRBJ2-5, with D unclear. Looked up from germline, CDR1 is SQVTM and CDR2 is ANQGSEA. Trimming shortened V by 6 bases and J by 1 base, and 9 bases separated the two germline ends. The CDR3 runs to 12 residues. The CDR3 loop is CSVGPTQETQYF. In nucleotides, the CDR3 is TGCAGCGTCGGACCTACCCAAGAGACCCAGTACTTC.

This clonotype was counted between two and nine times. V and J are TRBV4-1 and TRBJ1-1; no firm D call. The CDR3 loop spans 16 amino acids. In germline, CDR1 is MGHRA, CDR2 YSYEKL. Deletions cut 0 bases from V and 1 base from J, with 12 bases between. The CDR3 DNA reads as TGCGCCAGCAGCCAAGATGGGCAGGTTTCGAACACTGAAGCTTTCTTT. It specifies CASSQDGQVSNTEAFF.